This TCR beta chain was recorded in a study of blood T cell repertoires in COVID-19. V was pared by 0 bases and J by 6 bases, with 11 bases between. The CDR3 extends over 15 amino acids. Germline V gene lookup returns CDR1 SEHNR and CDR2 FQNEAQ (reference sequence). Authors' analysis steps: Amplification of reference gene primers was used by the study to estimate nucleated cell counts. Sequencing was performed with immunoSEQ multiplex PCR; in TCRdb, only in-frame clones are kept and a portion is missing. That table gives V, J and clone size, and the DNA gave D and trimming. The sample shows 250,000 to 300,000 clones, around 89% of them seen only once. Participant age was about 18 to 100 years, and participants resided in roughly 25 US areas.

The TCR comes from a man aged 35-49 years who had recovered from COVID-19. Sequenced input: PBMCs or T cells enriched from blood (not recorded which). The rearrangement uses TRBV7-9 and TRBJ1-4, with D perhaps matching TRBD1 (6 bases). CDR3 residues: CASSLAQGKDEKLFF. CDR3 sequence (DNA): TGTGCCAGCAGCTTAGCTCAGGGGAAGGATGAAAAACTGTTTTTT.